This is a list of T cell receptor beta chains from one sample in a study of blood T cell repertoires in COVID-19. The data were produced by immunoSEQ multiplex PCR, yet TCRdb's version contains in-frame clones alone and is incomplete. This table holds about 280,000 clones, approximately 85% found once. The sample consisted of peripheral blood. Receptors were obtained from a man aged 18 to 29 with active or convalescent COVID-19. Both conserved end residues are part of each CDR3. The D gene is left open where the match is weak. Clone size is shown for a subset of rows, as once, few, many or a class of expanded clone.

J gene: TRBJ1-2
clone size: .
V gene: TRBV6-5
D gene: TRBD1
CDR3 DNA: TGTGCCAGCAGGGGACAGACAGTGAACTATGGCTACACCTTC
CDR3 protein: CASRGQTVNYGYTF

J gene: TRBJ1-2
clone size: .
V gene: TRBV5-6
D gene: .
CDR3 DNA: TGTGCCAGCAGCTTGTCAGGGGTCCTTAACTATGGCTACACCTTC
CDR3 protein: CASSLSGVLNYGYTF

J gene: TRBJ1-1
clone size: .
V gene: TRBV3-1/TRBV3-2
D gene: .
CDR3 DNA: TGTGCCAGCAGTCGGAGGGCTGAAGCTTTCTTT
CDR3 protein: CASSRRAEAFF

J gene: TRBJ1-4
clone size: .
V gene: TRBV5-1
D gene: .
CDR3 DNA: TGCGCCAGCAGTCTAGCGGAAGGGTGGGACGAAAAACTGTTTTTT
CDR3 protein: CASSLAEGWDEKLFF

J gene: TRBJ1-5
clone size: .
V gene: TRBV2
D gene: .
CDR3 DNA: TGTGCCAGCAGTGGAGTTGACAGAAATCAGCCCCAGCATTTT
CDR3 protein: CASSGVDRNQPQHF

J gene: TRBJ2-3
clone size: few
V gene: TRBV7-2
D gene: TRBD2
CDR3 DNA: TGTGCCAGCAGCTTTTCTAGCGGGGGGGGCTCAGATACGCAGTATTTT
CDR3 protein: CASSFSSGGGSDTQYF

J gene: TRBJ2-1
clone size: .
V gene: TRBV6-4
D gene: TRBD2
CDR3 DNA: TGTGCCAGCAGTGGATCTGGCGGGGGGGCGGATGAGCAGTTCTTC
CDR3 protein: CASSGSGGGADEQFF

J gene: TRBJ2-7
clone size: .
V gene: TRBV7-2
D gene: .
CDR3 DNA: TGTGCCAGCAGCTCCCGGGACAAGTACGAGCAGTACTTC
CDR3 protein: CASSSRDKYEQYF

J gene: TRBJ1-2
clone size: few
V gene: TRBV2
D gene: TRBD1
CDR3 DNA: TGTGCCAGCAGTGGCCTTCAGACAGGGCTCTATGGCTACACCTTC
CDR3 protein: CASSGLQTGLYGYTF

J gene: TRBJ2-6
clone size: .
V gene: TRBV6-5
D gene: TRBD2
CDR3 DNA: TGTGCCGCATCGCGGGGGGCGGGGGCCAACGTCCTGACTTTC
CDR3 protein: CAASRGAGANVLTF

J gene: TRBJ1-2
clone size: once
V gene: TRBV9
D gene: .
CDR3 DNA: TGTGCCAGCAGCACACAGGGTAACTATGGCTACACCTTC
CDR3 protein: CASSTQGNYGYTF

J gene: TRBJ1-3
clone size: .
V gene: TRBV9
D gene: TRBD1
CDR3 DNA: TGTGCCAGCAGCGTAGTAGAGGGGGCCAGAAGGGACACCATATATTTT
CDR3 protein: CASSVVEGARRDTIYF

J gene: TRBJ1-2
clone size: once
V gene: TRBV27
D gene: .
CDR3 DNA: TGTGCCAGCAGTCGTACTTCCCACCCGAACTATGGCTACACCTTC
CDR3 protein: CASSRTSHPNYGYTF

J gene: TRBJ1-2
clone size: .
V gene: TRBV9
D gene: TRBD1
CDR3 DNA: TGTGCCAGCAGCGTAGATTGGGACAGCTATGGCTACACCTTC
CDR3 protein: CASSVDWDSYGYTF

J gene: TRBJ2-3
clone size: .
V gene: TRBV9
D gene: TRBD2
CDR3 DNA: TGTGCCAGCAGCGTTACTAGCGGGGGGGCCACTGCAGATACGCAGTATTTT
CDR3 protein: CASSVTSGGATADTQYF

J gene: TRBJ2-1
clone size: .
V gene: TRBV5-1
D gene: TRBD2
CDR3 DNA: TGCGCCAGCAGCGCCAGGACTGGACTAGCGGGGATGAATGAGCAGTTCTTC
CDR3 protein: CASSARTGLAGMNEQFF

J gene: TRBJ2-7
clone size: .
V gene: TRBV28
D gene: TRBD2
CDR3 DNA: TGTGCCAGCAGTTCACTAGCGGGGGGGAAGACCTCCTACGAGCAGTACTTC
CDR3 protein: CASSSLAGGKTSYEQYF

J gene: TRBJ2-7
clone size: once
V gene: TRBV5-1
D gene: .
CDR3 DNA: TGCGCCAGCAGCCTGGCCGGGACATGGGCCTACGAGCAGTACTTC
CDR3 protein: CASSLAGTWAYEQYF

J gene: TRBJ2-7
clone size: once
V gene: TRBV14
D gene: .
CDR3 DNA: TGTGCCAGCAGCCAAGGGGGTTGGGGCCACCTCTACGAGCAGTACTTC
CDR3 protein: CASSQGGWGHLYEQYF

J gene: TRBJ1-1
clone size: .
V gene: TRBV25-1
D gene: .
CDR3 DNA: TGTGCCAGCAGTGAGTCAGTGAACACTGAAGCTTTCTTT
CDR3 protein: CASSESVNTEAFF

J gene: TRBJ1-1
clone size: .
V gene: TRBV2
D gene: .
CDR3 DNA: TGTGCCAGCAAGAACCCGGGGGGGTATGACACTGAAGCTTTCTTT
CDR3 protein: CASKNPGGYDTEAFF

J gene: TRBJ2-1
clone size: once
V gene: TRBV11-2
D gene: TRBD2
CDR3 DNA: TGTGCCAGCAGCTCCGGGGGGGGTGCTCGTTACAATGAGCAGTTCTTC
CDR3 protein: CASSSGGGARYNEQFF

J gene: TRBJ2-7
clone size: .
V gene: TRBV6-6
D gene: .
CDR3 DNA: TGTGCCAGCAGATTTTCGGGGGAGGCCTACGAGCAGTACTTC
CDR3 protein: CASRFSGEAYEQYF

J gene: TRBJ2-5
clone size: once
V gene: TRBV29-1
D gene: TRBD1
CDR3 DNA: TGCAGCGTTGACAAGGGGGCGCAGGAGACCCAGTACTTC
CDR3 protein: CSVDKGAQETQYF

J gene: TRBJ1-6
clone size: .
V gene: TRBV5-7
D gene: .
CDR3 DNA: TGTGCCAGCAGCTTGGTGGCAGTCTATAATTCACCCCTCCACTTT
CDR3 protein: CASSLVAVYNSPLHF

J gene: TRBJ1-1
clone size: .
V gene: TRBV23-1
D gene: .
CDR3 DNA: TGCGCCAGGACCACCTCAGGGGTGAACACTGAAGCTTTCTTT
CDR3 protein: CARTTSGVNTEAFF

J gene: TRBJ1-2
clone size: .
V gene: TRBV27
D gene: TRBD1
CDR3 DNA: TGTGCCAGCAGGACAAGTGGACAGGGAAACTATGGCTACACCTTC
CDR3 protein: CASRTSGQGNYGYTF